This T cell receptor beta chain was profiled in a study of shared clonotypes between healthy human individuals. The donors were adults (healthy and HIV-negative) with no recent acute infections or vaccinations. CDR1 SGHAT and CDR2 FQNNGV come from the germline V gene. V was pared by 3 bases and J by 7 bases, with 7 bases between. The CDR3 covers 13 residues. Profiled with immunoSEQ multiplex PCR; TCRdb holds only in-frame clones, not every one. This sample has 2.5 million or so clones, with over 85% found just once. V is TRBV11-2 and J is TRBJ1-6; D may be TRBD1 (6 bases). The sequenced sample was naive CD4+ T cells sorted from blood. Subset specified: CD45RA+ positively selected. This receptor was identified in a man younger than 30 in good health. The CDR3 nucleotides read TGTGCCAGCAGCTTTACAGGGAATTCACCCCTCCACTTT. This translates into CASSFTGNSPLHF.